This is a list of T cell receptor beta chains from one sample in a study of neoadjuvant anti-PD-1 for oral cavity cancer. Here immunoSEQ multiplex PCR was the method, and the copy in TCRdb shows in-frame clones only, minus some. This sample has 15,000 to 20,000 clones; around 62% occur once, and the top ten carry 2% to 3%. This specimen consisted of PBMCs, obtained before nivolumab (anti-PD-1) treatment. Source of these receptors: a person between 40 and 85 years old with oral cavity squamous cell carcinoma. Each CDR3 is given with its conserved first and last residue. Each record gives: D gene, V gene, clone size, J gene, CDR3 length, CDR3 DNA, CDR3 protein. D genes are given only for firm matches. Some rows have no size entry. The others give once, few or many, or a class for an expanded clone.

NA	TRBV5-1	NA	TRBJ2-6	15	TGCGCCAGCAGCTTGCGGAGCTCTGGGGCCAACGTCCTGACTTTC	CASSLRSSGANVLTF
TRBD2	TRBV5-1	NA	TRBJ2-1	17	TGCGCCAGCAGCTTGATTACTAGCGCAAGCTCCTACAATGAGCAGTTCTTC	CASSLITSASSYNEQFF
NA	TRBV6-5	NA	TRBJ2-6	16	TGTGCCAGCAGTTACGGCGGGATTACTGGGGCCAACGTCCTGACTTTC	CASSYGGITGANVLTF
NA	TRBV9	NA	TRBJ1-1	13	TGTGCCAGCAGCGTAAGGAGGAACACTGAAGCTTTCTTT	CASSVRRNTEAFF
NA	TRBV2	NA	TRBJ1-5	12	TGTGCCAGCAACAAGCCCAATCAGCCCCAGCATTTT	CASNKPNQPQHF
TRBD2	TRBV7-8	NA	TRBJ2-7	16	TGTGCCAGCAGCTACCCCTGGGAGGGAGGGGCCTACGAGCAGTACTTC	CASSYPWEGGAYEQYF
TRBD2	TRBV5-4	once	TRBJ2-1	17	TGTGCCAGCAGCTTGGGGCTTGGGGCTAGCGGGATTTATGAGCAGTTCTTC	CASSLGLGASGIYEQFF
NA	TRBV5-4	NA	TRBJ1-6	14	TGTGCCAGCAGCTTGGAGGGTTTTGGATCACCCCTCCACTTT	CASSLEGFGSPLHF
TRBD2	TRBV5-1	NA	TRBJ2-5	16	TGCGCCAGCAGCTTGGCCAGCGGCGGGAGGGCAGAGACCCAGTACTTC	CASSLASGGRAETQYF
NA	TRBV10-3	once	TRBJ1-1	11	TGTGCCATCAGTGAGTCTCAGAGGGCTTTCTTT	CAISESQRAFF
TRBD1	TRBV28	NA	TRBJ2-1	14	TGTGCCATCGAGGTCGGGGCAGGGGGAAATGAGCAGTTCTTC	CAIEVGAGGNEQFF
TRBD1	TRBV11-2	NA	TRBJ2-2	16	TGTGCCAGCAGTTTTCGGGACAGGGGGCAAATCGGGGAGCTGTTTTTT	CASSFRDRGQIGELFF
TRBD2	TRBV27	NA	TRBJ2-7	14	TGTGCCAGCGGAGCGGGAGGGAGTTCCTACGAGCAGTACTTC	CASGAGGSSYEQYF
NA	TRBV6-1	NA	TRBJ2-7	14	TGTGCCAGCAGTGCTTCCAGAAGCTCCTACGAGCAGTACTTC	CASSASRSSYEQYF
NA	TRBV5-1	NA	TRBJ1-2	14	TGCGCCAGCAGCTTGGCAGGAAAATCAGATGGCTACACCTTC	CASSLAGKSDGYTF
TRBD1	TRBV30	NA	TRBJ2-1	10	TGTGCCTGGGGGGACAGGGAGCAGTTCTTC	CAWGDREQFF
TRBD1	TRBV5-1	NA	TRBJ2-2	15	TGCGCCAGCAGCCGGACAGGGACGGACACCGGGGAGCTGTTTTTT	CASSRTGTDTGELFF
NA	TRBV6-1	NA	TRBJ2-1	15	TGTGCCAGCAGTGAGCTAGATTCGTTCATCCATGAGCAGTTCTTC	CASSELDSFIHEQFF
TRBD2	TRBV5-6	NA	TRBJ2-3	18	TGTGCCAGCAGCTGGGGGACTATTAGCGGGAGGGTAGCAGATACGCAGTATTTT	CASSWGTISGRVADTQYF
TRBD2	TRBV4-1	NA	TRBJ2-7	14	TGCGCCAGCAGCCAAGGGGAGGGGTGGCGAGAGCAGTACTTC	CASSQGEGWREQYF
NA	TRBV6-5	NA	TRBJ2-7	13	TGTGCCAGCAGTTTGACGATAGCGAACGAGCAGTACTTC	CASSLTIANEQYF
NA	TRBV6-5	NA	TRBJ1-1	14	TGTGCCAGCAGTTACGCCTCCAGGGGCACTGAAGCTTTCTTT	CASSYASRGTEAFF
NA	TRBV2	NA	TRBJ2-5	16	TGTGCCAGCAGTGAAGGATCGTCGGGGGGCGGAGAGACCCAGTACTTC	CASSEGSSGGGETQYF
TRBD2	TRBV6-6	NA	TRBJ2-7	15	TGTGCCAGCAGCCCCGGGACTAGCGGAACCTACGAGCAGTACTTC	CASSPGTSGTYEQYF